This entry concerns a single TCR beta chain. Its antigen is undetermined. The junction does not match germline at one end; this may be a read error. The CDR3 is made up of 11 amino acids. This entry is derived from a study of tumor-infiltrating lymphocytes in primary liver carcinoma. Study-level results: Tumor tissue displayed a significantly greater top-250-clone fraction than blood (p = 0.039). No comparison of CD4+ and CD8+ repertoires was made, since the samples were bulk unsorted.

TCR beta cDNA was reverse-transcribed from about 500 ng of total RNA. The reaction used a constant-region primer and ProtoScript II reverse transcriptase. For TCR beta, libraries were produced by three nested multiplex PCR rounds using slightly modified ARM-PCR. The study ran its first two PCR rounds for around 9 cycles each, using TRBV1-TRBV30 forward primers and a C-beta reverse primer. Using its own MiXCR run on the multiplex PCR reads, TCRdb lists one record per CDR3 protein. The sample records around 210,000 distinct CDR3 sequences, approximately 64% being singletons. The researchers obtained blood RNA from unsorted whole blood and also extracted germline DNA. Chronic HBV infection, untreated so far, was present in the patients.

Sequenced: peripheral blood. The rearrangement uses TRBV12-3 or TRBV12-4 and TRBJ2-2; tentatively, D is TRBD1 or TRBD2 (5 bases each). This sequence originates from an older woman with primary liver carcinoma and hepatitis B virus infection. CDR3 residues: CAIEVSGDLFF. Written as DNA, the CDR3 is TGTGCCATCGAAGTTTCCGGGGACCTGTTTTTT.